These 9 T cell receptor beta chains were all obtained from the same sample, sequenced in a study of cytomegalovirus exposure and HLA in healthy donors. The primer mix had 60 Vbeta and 13 Jbeta primers. Data came from immunoSEQ multiplex PCR; TCRdb stores just in-frame clones and leaves some out. Of fewer than 200,000 clones detected, roughly 82% appear once; the ten largest clones hold around 11%. Sequences were obtained from PBMCs. These receptors all come from a man aged 45-65 years in good health and CMV-seropositive.

The rearrangement joins TRBV4-2 to TRBJ1-2; D not certain. Germline lookup yields CDR1 LGHNA and CDR2 YNFKEQ. This CDR3 is 14 amino acids long. Trimming left V 4 bases short and J 8 bases short, with 17 bases between. The DNA of the CDR3 is TGTGCCAGCAGCCCCCCATCGGAGGGTGAAGGCTACACCTTC. Translation gives CASSPPSEGEGYTF.

The chain employs TRBV19 and TRBJ2-7; 8 bases agree with TRBD2. This CDR3 region has 16 residues. The ends lost 5 bases at V and 6 bases at J; junction bases unmatched: 15. CDR1 and CDR2 from the germline V gene are LNHDA and SQIVND (reference sequence). The CDR3 DNA reads TGTGCCAGTAGTCTCCCCTCCAGCGGGAGAGTAGGCGAGCAGTACTTC. Protein product: CASSLPSSGRVGEQYF.

The chain joins TRBV7-6 to TRBJ2-3; a possible D gene is TRBD2 (5 bases). CDR1 SGHVS and CDR2 FNYEAQ come from the germline V gene. CDR3 size: 15 residues. V was pared by 1 base and J by 0 bases, with 8 bases between. The CDR3, as DNA: TGTGCCAGCAGCTTAGGCGGGCCCAGCACAGATACGCAGTATTTT. Its translation: CASSLGGPSTDTQYF. The full variable domain, with the rest looked up from reference TRBV7-6 and TRBJ2-3, is GAGVSQSPRYKVTKRGQDVALRCDPISGHVSLYWYRQALGQGPEFLTYFNYEAQQDKSGLPNDRFSAERPEGSISTLTIQRTEQRDSAMYRCASSLGGPSTDTQYFGPGTRLTVL.

V is TRBV5-1 and J is TRBJ2-3; D may be TRBD2 (5 bases). Trimming took off 6 bases at V and 3 bases at J, with 14 bases between the two ends. Germline assignment: CDR1 SGHRS and CDR2 YFSETQ. The CDR3 totals 14 residues. In DNA, the CDR3 is TGCGCCAGCAAACAAGCGGTTGGTACAGATACGCAGTATTTT. Protein product: CASKQAVGTDTQYF.

The chain couples TRBV23-1 to TRBJ2-7; D possibly corresponds to TRBD1 (6 bases). TRBV23-1 is sorted into the ORF group, with uncertain function. The CDR3 sequence is 15 residues long. The V and J ends lost 4 bases and 1 base respectively, with 14 bases between them. The CDR3 nucleotides are TGCGCCAGCAGTCCCCGACAGGTTCGGTCCTACGAGCAGTACTTC. Its translation: CASSPRQVRSYEQYF.

The rearrangement links TRBV6-6 to TRBJ2-5, with 8 nucleotides matching TRBD1. Unmatched junction bases numbered 8, after V lost 6 bases and J lost 5 bases. Germline values: CDR1 MNHNY, CDR2 SVGAGI (reference sequence). CDR3 size: 14 residues. This CDR3 reads CASSTSGGFETQYF. CDR3 nucleotides: TGTGCCAGCAGCACATCAGGGGGCTTTGAGACCCAGTACTTC.

The chain is built from TRBV4-3 and TRBJ2-7, with D tentatively TRBD2 (5 bases). Trimming shortened V by 0 bases and J by 1 base, and 16 bases separated the two germline ends. The CDR3 sequence is 17 residues long. Germline CDR1 and CDR2: LGHNA and YSLEER. The CDR3 DNA is TGCGCCAGCAGCCAAGATAGTAGTGGGAGCATTTCCTACGAGCAGTACTTC. This encodes CASSQDSSGSISYEQYF.

V gene TRBV7-3 combines with J gene TRBJ2-1; 8 bases agree with TRBD2. The germline V gene encodes CDR1 SGHTA and CDR2 FQGTGA. V lost 4 bases, J lost 4 bases, and 9 bases stayed unmatched. The CDR3 sequence is 16 residues long. The CDR3 protein is CASSSSGPTLYNEQFF. The CDR3 DNA reads TGTGCCAGCAGCTCTAGCGGGCCTACCTTGTACAATGAGCAGTTCTTC.

The rearrangement joins TRBV5-5 to TRBJ1-6; tentative D call: TRBD1 (6 bases). The CDR3 extends over 16 amino acids. V was trimmed by 4 bases and J by 5 bases, leaving 16 bases between them. CDR1 SGHKS and CDR2 YYEKEE come from the germline V gene (reference sequence). The CDR3 protein is CASSHDRWRNNSPLHF. DNA for the CDR3: TGTGCCAGCAGCCATGACAGGTGGAGGAATAATTCACCCCTCCACTTT.